One and the same sample provided the 7 T cell receptor beta chains below, sequenced in a study of blood T cell repertoires in COVID-19 (dated by TCRdb to about 2020). The method was the immunoSEQ multiplex PCR assay. In TCRdb, the immuneACCESS table is reduced to in-frame sequences with V and J assigned. These tables do not hold every clone; where another copy was compared, an unresolved V gene accounts for under half, and the others remain unexplained. This sample is represented by roughly 160,000 clones; around 79% of them were singletons. Of the sample, around 20% falls within the top ten clones. Sequences were obtained from PBMCs or T cells enriched from blood (not recorded which). These receptors originate from a woman in her 70s in a cohort exposed to, infected with or recovered from COVID-19 (not recorded which).

V gene TRBV4-2 combines with J gene TRBJ2-1; D is perhaps TRBD1 (5 bases). The germline V gene has CDR1 LGHNA and CDR2 YNFKEQ. V lost 1 base and J 0 bases, leaving 19 bases between the germline ends. There are 19 residues in the CDR3. The CDR3 protein is CASSQVHPWGGSSYNEQFF. DNA for the CDR3: TGTGCCAGCAGCCAAGTTCACCCATGGGGCGGCAGCTCCTACAATGAGCAGTTCTTC.

This clone occurred a few times. This rearrangement joins TRBV24-1 to TRBJ2-3, with 8 positions matching TRBD2. There are 16 residues in the CDR3. CDR1 and CDR2 from the germline V gene are KGHDR and SFDVKD. The V gene end was trimmed by 1 base and the J gene end by 0 bases; junction bases not matched to a gene: 2. CDR3 protein: CATSDFSGVSTDTQYF. For the CDR3, the DNA is TGTGCCACCAGTGATTTTAGCGGGGTTAGCACAGATACGCAGTATTTT.

V usage is TRBV10-2 and J usage is TRBJ1-2; no firm D call. The CDR3 consists of 11 residues. Trimming shortened V by 8 bases and J by 4 bases, and 8 bases separated the two germline ends. The V gene's germline CDR1 is WSHSY and CDR2 SAAADI. In DNA, the CDR3 is TGCGCCAGCGGCGAGGTCTATGGCTACACCTTC. Protein product: CASGEVYGYTF.

The V and J genes are TRBV11-2 and TRBJ2-1, with 8 bases lining up with TRBD1. Unmatched junction bases numbered 1, after V lost 2 bases and J lost 1 base. CDR1 and CDR2 from the germline V gene are SGHAT and FQNNGV. The CDR3 runs 15 residues. The chain's CDR3 is CASSLRQGSYNEQFF. CDR3 nucleotide sequence: TGTGCCAGCAGCTTAAGACAGGGGTCCTACAATGAGCAGTTCTTC.

The chain recombines TRBV7-9 with TRBJ1-6, with D hard to call. The CDR3 runs 13 residues. V was clipped by 3 bases and J by 7 bases, with 7 bases between them. CDR1 SEHNR and CDR2 FQNEAQ come from the germline V gene (reference sequence). The CDR3 nucleotides read TGTGCCAGCAGCTTTGAGGGAAATTCACCCCTCCACTTT. Its translation is CASSFEGNSPLHF.

This clone came up a few times. Other nucleotide sequences in the sample specify the same CDR3. The rearrangement joins TRBV2 to TRBJ2-7, with D tentatively TRBD1 (5 bases). Germline V gene lookup returns CDR1 SNHLY and CDR2 FYNNEI. This CDR3 contains 12 residues. Between the trimmed V and J ends, which lost 3 bases and 3 bases, there was a span of 6 bases. The CDR3 bases are TGTGCCAGCAGTGAGCAGGGCTACGAGCAGTACTTC. Encoded protein: CASSEQGYEQYF.

CDR3 coding DNA: TGTGCCAGCAGCCCCGCTAGCGGGAGTCGCCCCTACAATGAGCAGTTCTTC. Amino acids: CASSPASGSRPYNEQFF. The V call is TRBV28, the J call TRBJ2-1; TRBD2 matches 10 bases. Germline lookup yields CDR1 MDHEN and CDR2 SYDVKM. The CDR3 extends over 17 amino acids. The J segment lost 2 bases and the V segment lost 6 bases, leaving 10 bases of the junction unmatched.